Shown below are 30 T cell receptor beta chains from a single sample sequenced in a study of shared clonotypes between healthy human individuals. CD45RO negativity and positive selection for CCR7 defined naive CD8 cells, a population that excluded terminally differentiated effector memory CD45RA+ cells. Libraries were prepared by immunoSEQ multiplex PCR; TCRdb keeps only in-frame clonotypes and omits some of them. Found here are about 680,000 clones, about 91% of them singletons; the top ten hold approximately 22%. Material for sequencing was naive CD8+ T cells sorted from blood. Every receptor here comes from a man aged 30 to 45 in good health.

The CDR3 region has the DNA TGTGCCAGCAGCTTAGTCGGGGGGAACACAGATACGCAGTATTTT. Protein: CASSLVGGNTDTQYF. The chain employs TRBV7-6 and TRBJ2-3; the match to TRBD2 covers 7 bases. The junction had 3 bases not matched to a gene; V was cut back by 1 base and J by 2 bases. Germline CDR1 and CDR2: SGHVS and FNYEAQ. The CDR3 consists of 15 residues.

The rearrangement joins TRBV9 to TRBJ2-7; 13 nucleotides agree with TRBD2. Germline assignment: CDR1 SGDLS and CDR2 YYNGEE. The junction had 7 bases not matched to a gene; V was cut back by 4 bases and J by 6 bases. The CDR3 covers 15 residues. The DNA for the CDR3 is TGTGCCAGCAGCCCTACAGGACTAGCGGGAGCCGAGCAGTACTTC. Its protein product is CASSPTGLAGAEQYF.

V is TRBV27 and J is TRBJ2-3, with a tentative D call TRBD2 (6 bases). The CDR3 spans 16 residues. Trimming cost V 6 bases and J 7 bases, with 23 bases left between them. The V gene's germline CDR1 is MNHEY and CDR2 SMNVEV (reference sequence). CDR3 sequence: CASSLDSPLLANTQYF. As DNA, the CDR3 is TGTGCCAGCAGCTTGGATAGCCCCCTGCTAGCGAATACGCAGTATTTT.

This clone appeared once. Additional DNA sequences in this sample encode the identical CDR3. CDR3 loop: CASSLGQNTEAFF. The CDR3, as DNA: TGTGCCAGCAGCTTAGGCCAGAACACTGAAGCTTTCTTT. This chain connects TRBV11-2 to TRBJ1-1, with unresolved D. The CDR3 is made up of 13 amino acids. Trimming shortened V by 1 base and J by 1 base, and 4 bases separated the two germline ends. Per the germline V gene, CDR1 is SGHAT and CDR2 is FQNNGV.

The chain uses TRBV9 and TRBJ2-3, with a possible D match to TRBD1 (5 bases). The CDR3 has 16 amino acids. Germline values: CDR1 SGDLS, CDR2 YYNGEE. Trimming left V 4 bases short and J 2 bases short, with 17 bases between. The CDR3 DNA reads TGTGCCAGCAGCTCGCGGTCAGGGTTTGCCACAGATACGCAGTATTTT. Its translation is CASSSRSGFATDTQYF. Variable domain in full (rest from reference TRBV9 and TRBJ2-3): DSGVTQTPKHLITATGQRVTLRCSPRSGDLSVYWYQQSLDQGLQFLIQYYNGEERAKGNILERFSAQQFPDLHSELNLSSLELGDSALYFCASSSRSGFATDTQYFGPGTRLTVL.

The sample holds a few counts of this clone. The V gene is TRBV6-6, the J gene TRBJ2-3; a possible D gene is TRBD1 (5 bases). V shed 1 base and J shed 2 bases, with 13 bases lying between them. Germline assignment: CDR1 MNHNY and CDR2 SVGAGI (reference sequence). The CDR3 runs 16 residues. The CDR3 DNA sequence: TGTGCCAGCAGTTACTATAGTGCAGGGTACACAGATACGCAGTATTTT. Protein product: CASSYYSAGYTDTQYF.

The DNA for the CDR3 is TGTGCCAGCAGTGAATTGACCGGGGGGGACCTCACAGATACGCAGTATTTT. Translating it yields CASSELTGGDLTDTQYF. The chain joins TRBV2 to TRBJ2-3, with 8 positions matching TRBD2. J lost 2 bases, V lost 2 bases, and 9 bases had no gene match. The germline CDR1 and CDR2 sequences are SNHLY and FYNNEI. CDR3 length: 17 residues. Based on the CDR3 plus reference TRBV2 and TRBJ2-3, the full variable domain is EPEVTQTPSHQVTQMGQEVILRCVPISNHLYFYWYRQILGQKVEFLVSFYNNEISEKSEIFDDQFSVERPDGSNFTLKIRSTKLEDSAMYFCASSELTGGDLTDTQYFGPGTRLTVL.

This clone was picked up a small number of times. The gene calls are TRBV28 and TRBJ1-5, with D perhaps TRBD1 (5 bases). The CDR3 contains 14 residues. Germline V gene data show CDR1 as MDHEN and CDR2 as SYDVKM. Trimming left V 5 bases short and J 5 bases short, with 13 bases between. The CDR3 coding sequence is TGTGCCAGCAGTCGCAGGGTAGGAGATCAGCCCCAGCATTTT. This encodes CASSRRVGDQPQHF.

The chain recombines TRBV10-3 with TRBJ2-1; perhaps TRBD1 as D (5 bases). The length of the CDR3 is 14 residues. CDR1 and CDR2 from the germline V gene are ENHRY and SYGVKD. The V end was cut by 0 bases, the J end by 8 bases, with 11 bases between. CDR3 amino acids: CAISESVVGDEQFF. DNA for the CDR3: TGTGCCATCAGTGAGTCGGTAGTAGGGGATGAGCAGTTCTTC.

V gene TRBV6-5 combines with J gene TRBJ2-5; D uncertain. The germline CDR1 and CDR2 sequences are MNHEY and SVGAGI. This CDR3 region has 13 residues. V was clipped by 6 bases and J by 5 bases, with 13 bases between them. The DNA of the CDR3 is TGTGCCAGCAGCCTACTGCCAATGGAGACCCAGTACTTC. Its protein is CASSLLPMETQYF.

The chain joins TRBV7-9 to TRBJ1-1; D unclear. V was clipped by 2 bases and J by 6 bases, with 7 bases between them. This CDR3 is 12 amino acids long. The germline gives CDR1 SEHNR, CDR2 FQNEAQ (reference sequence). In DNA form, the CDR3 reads TGTGCCAGCAGCTTAAACCTACCTGAAGCTTTCTTT. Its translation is CASSLNLPEAFF.

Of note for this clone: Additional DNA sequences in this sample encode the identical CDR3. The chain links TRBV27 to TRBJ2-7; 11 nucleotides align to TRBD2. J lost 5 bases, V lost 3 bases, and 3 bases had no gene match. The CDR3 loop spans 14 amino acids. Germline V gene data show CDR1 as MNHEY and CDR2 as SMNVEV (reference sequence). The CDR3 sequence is CASSLLAGGHEQYF. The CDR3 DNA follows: TGTGCCAGCAGTTTGCTAGCGGGAGGCCACGAGCAGTACTTC.

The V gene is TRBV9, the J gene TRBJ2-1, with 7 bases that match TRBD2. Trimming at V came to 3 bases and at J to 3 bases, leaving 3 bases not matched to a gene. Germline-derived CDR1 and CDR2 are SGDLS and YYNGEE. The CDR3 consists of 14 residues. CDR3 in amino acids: CASSASGFYNEQFF. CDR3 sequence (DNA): TGTGCCAGCAGCGCTAGCGGCTTCTACAATGAGCAGTTCTTC.

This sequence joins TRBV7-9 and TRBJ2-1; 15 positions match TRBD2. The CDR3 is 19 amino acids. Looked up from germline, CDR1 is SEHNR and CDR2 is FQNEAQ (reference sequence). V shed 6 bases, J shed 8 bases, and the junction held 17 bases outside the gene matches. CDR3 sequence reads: CASSSRPGLAGGWSDEQFF. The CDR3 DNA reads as TGTGCCAGCAGTTCCCGACCGGGACTAGCGGGAGGTTGGAGCGATGAGCAGTTCTTC.

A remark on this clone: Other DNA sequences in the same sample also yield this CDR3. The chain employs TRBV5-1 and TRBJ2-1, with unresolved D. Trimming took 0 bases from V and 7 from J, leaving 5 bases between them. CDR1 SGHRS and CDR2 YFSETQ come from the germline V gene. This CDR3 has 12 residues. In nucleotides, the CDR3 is TGCGCCAGCAGCTTGGGCGGAAATGAGCAGTTCTTC. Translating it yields CASSLGGNEQFF.

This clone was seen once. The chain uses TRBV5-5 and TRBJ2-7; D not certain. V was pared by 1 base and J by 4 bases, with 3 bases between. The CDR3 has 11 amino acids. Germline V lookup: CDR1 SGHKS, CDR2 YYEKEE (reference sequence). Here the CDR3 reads CASSLTYEQYF. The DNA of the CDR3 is TGTGCCAGCAGCTTGACTTACGAGCAGTACTTC.

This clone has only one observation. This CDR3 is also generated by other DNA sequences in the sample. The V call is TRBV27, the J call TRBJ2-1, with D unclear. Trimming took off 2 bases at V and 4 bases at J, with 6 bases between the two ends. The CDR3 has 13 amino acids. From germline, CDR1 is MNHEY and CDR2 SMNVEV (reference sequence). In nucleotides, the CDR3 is TGTGCCAGCAGTTTAGGATCTTACAATGAGCAGTTCTTC. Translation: CASSLGSYNEQFF.

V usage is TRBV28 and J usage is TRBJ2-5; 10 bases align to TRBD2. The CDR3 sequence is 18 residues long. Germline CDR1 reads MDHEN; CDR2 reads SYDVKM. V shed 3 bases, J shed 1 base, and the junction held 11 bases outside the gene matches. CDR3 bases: TGTGCCAGCAGTTTTTTGACTAGCGGGCTTACTACCCAAGAGACCCAGTACTTC. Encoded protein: CASSFLTSGLTTQETQYF.

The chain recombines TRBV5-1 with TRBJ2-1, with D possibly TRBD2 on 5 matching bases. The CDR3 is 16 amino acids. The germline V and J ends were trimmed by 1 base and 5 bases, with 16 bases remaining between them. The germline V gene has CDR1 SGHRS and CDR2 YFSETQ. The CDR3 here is CASSLFEGSLNNEQFF. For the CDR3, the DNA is TGCGCCAGCAGCTTGTTTGAGGGTTCCCTGAACAATGAGCAGTTCTTC.

The CDR3 DNA is TGCGCCAGCAGCTTTCCAAACCCGGGACAGGTTGAGAATCCATACGAGCAGTACTTC. It encodes CASSFPNPGQVENPYEQYF. The chain carries TRBV5-1 and TRBJ2-7; the match to TRBD1 covers 8 bases. CDR1 is SGHRS and CDR2 is YFSETQ in the germline V gene. Trimming cost V 2 bases and J 4 bases; bases outside gene matches: 20. The CDR3 has 19 residues.

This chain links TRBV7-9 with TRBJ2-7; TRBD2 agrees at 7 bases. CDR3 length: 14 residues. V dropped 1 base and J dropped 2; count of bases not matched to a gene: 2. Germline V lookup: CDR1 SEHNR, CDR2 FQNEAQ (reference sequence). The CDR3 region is CASSLVLAPYEQYF. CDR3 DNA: TGTGCCAGCAGCTTAGTACTAGCGCCCTACGAGCAGTACTTC.

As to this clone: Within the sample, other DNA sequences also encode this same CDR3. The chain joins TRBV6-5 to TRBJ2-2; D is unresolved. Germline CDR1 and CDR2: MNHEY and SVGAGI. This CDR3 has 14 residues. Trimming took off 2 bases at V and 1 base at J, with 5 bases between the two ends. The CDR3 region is CASSYGVNTGELFF. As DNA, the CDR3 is TGTGCCAGCAGTTACGGAGTGAACACCGGGGAGCTGTTTTTT.

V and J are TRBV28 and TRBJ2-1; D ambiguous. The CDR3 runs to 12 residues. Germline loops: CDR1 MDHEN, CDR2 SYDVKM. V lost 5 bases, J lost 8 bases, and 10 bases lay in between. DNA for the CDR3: TGTGCCAGCAGTACCGGCCCTGATGAGCAGTTCTTC. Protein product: CASSTGPDEQFF.

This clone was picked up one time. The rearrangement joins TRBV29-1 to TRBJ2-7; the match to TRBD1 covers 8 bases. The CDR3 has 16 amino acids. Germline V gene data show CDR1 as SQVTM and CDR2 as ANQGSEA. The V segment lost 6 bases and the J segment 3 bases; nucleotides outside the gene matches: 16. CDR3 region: CSVVGAIQGVLYEQYF. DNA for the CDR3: TGCAGCGTCGTTGGGGCGATACAGGGGGTACTCTACGAGCAGTACTTC.

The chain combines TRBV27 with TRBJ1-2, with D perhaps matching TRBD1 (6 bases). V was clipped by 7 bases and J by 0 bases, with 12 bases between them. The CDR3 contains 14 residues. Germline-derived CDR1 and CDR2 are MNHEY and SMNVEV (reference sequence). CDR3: CASKGGLPNYGYTF. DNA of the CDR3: TGTGCCAGCAAGGGGGGCCTTCCTAACTATGGCTACACCTTC.

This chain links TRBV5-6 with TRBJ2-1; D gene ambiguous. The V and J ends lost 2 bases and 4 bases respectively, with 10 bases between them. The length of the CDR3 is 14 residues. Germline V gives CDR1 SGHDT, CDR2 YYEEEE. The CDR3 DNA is TGTGCCAGCAGCTTTCCCTTACGATACAATGAGCAGTTCTTC. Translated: CASSFPLRYNEQFF.

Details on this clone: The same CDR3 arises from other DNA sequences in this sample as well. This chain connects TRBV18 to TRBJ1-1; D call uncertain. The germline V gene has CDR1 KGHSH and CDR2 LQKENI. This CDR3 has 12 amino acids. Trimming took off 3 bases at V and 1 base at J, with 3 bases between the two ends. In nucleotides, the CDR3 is TGTGCCAGCTCACCTGCGAACACTGAAGCTTTCTTT. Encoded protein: CASSPANTEAFF.

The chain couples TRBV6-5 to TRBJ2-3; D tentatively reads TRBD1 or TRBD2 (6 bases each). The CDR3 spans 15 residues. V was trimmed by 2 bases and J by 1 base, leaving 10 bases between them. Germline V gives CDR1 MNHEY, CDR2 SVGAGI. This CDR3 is CASSYGGLGTDTQYF. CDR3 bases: TGTGCCAGCAGTTACGGGGGGCTTGGCACAGATACGCAGTATTTT.

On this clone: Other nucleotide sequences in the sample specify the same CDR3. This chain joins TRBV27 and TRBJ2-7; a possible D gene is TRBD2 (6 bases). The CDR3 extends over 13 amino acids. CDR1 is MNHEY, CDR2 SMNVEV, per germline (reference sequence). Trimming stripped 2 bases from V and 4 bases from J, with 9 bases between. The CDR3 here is CASSLGGLYEQYF. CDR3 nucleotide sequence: TGTGCCAGCAGTTTAGGAGGGCTATACGAGCAGTACTTC.

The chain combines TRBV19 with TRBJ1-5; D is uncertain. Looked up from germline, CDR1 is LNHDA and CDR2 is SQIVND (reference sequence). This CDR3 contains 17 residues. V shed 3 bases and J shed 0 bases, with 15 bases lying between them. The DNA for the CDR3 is TGTGCCAGTAGTATGTACGGCGGATACTATAGCAATCAGCCCCAGCATTTT. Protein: CASSMYGGYYSNQPQHF. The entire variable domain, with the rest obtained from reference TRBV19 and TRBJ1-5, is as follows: DGGITQSPKYLFRKEGQNVTLSCEQNLNHDAMYWYRQDPGQGLRLIYYSQIVNDFQKGDIAEGYSVSREKKESFPLTVTSAQKNPTAFYLCASSMYGGYYSNQPQHFGDGTRLSIL.